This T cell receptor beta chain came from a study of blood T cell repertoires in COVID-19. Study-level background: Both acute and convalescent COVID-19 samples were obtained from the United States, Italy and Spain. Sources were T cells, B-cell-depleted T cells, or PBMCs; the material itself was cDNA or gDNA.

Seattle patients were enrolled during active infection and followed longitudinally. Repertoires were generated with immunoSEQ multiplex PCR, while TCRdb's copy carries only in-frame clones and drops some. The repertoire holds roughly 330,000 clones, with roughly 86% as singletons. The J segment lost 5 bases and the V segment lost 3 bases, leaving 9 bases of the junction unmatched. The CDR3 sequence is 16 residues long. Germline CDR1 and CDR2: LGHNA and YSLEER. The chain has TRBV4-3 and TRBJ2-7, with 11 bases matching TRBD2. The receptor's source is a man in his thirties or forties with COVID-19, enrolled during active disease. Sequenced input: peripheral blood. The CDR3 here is CASSQELAGALHEQYF. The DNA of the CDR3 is TGCGCCAGCAGCCAGGAACTAGCGGGAGCTCTCCACGAGCAGTACTTC.